This TCR beta chain stems from a study of T cell repertoires in cytomegalovirus infection. Study overall: Based on public TCR beta signatures, there were indications of CMV infection and of a matching HLA type. Study-level results: HLA-C-restricted CMV clonotypes gave the most frequent clonotype in two of eight donors. Cumulative frequency (of public TCR beta family members) identified carriers of CMV plus the relevant HLA.

TCRdb fed the reads into MiXCR, producing one record per CDR3 protein. The sample records around 280,000 distinct CDR3 sequences, roughly 15% being singletons. Comments on this clonotype: The target antigen is unknown. This may be a read error, as it is one base from a much larger clone.

The CDR3 consists of 17 residues. Per the germline V gene, CDR1 is SGHAT and CDR2 is FQNNGV. Sample: PBMCs. The V gene is TRBV11-2, the J gene TRBJ2-6; D unresolved. The sequence came from a human donor in good health (CMV status not recorded). Some clones in this sample may be carry-over from other donors' samples. The CDR3 bases are TGTGCCAGCGGCTTAGATTCCAGAGCCTCTGGGGCCAACGTCCTGACTTTC. Protein product: CASGLDSRASGANVLTF.